This T cell receptor beta chain is drawn from a study of cytomegalovirus exposure and HLA in healthy donors. The germline gives CDR1 ENHRY, CDR2 SYGVKD. Trimming removed 5 bases from V and 3 bases from J; junction bases left unmatched: 7. This CDR3 has 15 amino acids. Vbeta (60) and Jbeta (13) primers were used in the PCR. Data came from immunoSEQ multiplex PCR; TCRdb stores just in-frame clones and leaves some out. The sample's table shows 150,000 to 200,000 clones. The chain uses TRBV10-3 and TRBJ2-3; 8 bases are shared with TRBD2. The sequencing input was PBMCs. The receptor was isolated from a woman aged 55-70 years in good health and CMV-seronegative. CDR3 coding DNA: TGTGCCATCAGTCCGGGACTAGTGGGTACAGATACGCAGTATTTT. Its translation is CAISPGLVGTDTQYF.